What follows are 8 T cell receptor beta chains derived from one specimen sequenced in a study of blood T cell repertoires in COVID-19. Repertoires were generated with immunoSEQ multiplex PCR, while TCRdb's copy carries only in-frame clones and drops some. Seen here are about 160,000 clones, under 85% observed once, and the top ten hold around 2.8%. Sample: peripheral blood. The receptor set was obtained from a man aged 70-80 years with acute or convalescent COVID-19.

This clone was counted once. This rearrangement joins TRBV15 to TRBJ1-1; D ambiguous. Trimming shortened V by 3 bases and J by 3 bases, and 11 bases separated the two germline ends. Germline values: CDR1 LNHNV, CDR2 YYDKDF (reference sequence). This CDR3 region has 14 residues. CDR3 sequence reads: CATSRRQTDTEAFF. CDR3 in DNA: TGTGCCACCAGCAGGCGGCAGACTGACACTGAAGCTTTCTTT.

This clone was counted between two and nine times. This chain links TRBV9 with TRBJ1-5; 7 bases match TRBD1. This CDR3 comprises 16 residues. The junction had 7 bases not matched to a gene; V was cut back by 4 bases and J by 0 bases. Germline-derived CDR1 and CDR2 are SGDLS and YYNGEE. The CDR3 DNA follows: TGTGCCAGCAGCCAAGGGACAGCCGATAGCAATCAGCCCCAGCATTTT. This codes for CASSQGTADSNQPQHF.

The chain employs TRBV10-1 and TRBJ2-1; 12 bases align to TRBD2. CDR3 size: 16 residues. The ends lost 4 bases at V and 3 bases at J; junction bases unmatched: 4. CDR1 is WNHNN and CDR2 is SYGVQD in the germline V gene (reference sequence). DNA of the CDR3: TGCGCCAGCAGTGGACTAGCGGGGGCCAACTACAATGAGCAGTTCTTC. It codes for CASSGLAGANYNEQFF.

As for this clone: This same CDR3 is encoded by further DNA sequences in the sample. The V and J genes are TRBV7-3 and TRBJ2-3; D call uncertain. With 3 bases removed from V and 6 bases from J, the gap between germline ends came to 7 bases. Germline CDR1 reads SGHTA; CDR2 reads FQGTGA. CDR3 length equals 12 residues. The CDR3 DNA reads as TGTGCCAGCAGCTTCCTCAGGGATACGCAGTATTTT. Its translation is CASSFLRDTQYF.

This chain uses TRBV7-9 with TRBJ2-7; D unclear. From germline, CDR1 is SEHNR and CDR2 FQNEAQ (reference sequence). The CDR3 covers 13 residues. Trimming took 0 bases from V and 5 from J, leaving 8 bases between them. In nucleotides, the CDR3 is TGTGCCAGCAGCTTAGCTATATCCCACGAGCAGTACTTC. The encoded protein is CASSLAISHEQYF.

The chain links TRBV28 to TRBJ1-5; weak D call: TRBD1 (6 bases). The CDR3 has 14 residues. Trimming took 8 bases from V and 2 from J, leaving 13 bases between them. Germline CDR1 and CDR2: MDHEN and SYDVKM. CDR3 sequence: CASSPGGGNQPQHF. Written as DNA, the CDR3 is TGTGCCAGCTCCCCTGGGGGCGGCAATCAGCCCCAGCATTTT. Full variable domain (rest looked up from reference TRBV28 and TRBJ1-5): DVKVTQSSRYLVKRTGEKVFLECVQDMDHENMFWYRQDPGLGLRLIYFSYDVKMKEKGDIPEGYSVSREKKERFSLILESASTNQTSMYLCASSPGGGNQPQHFGDGTRLSIL.

This chain joins TRBV5-1 and TRBJ2-1; 9 bases fit TRBD2. The CDR3 is made up of 14 amino acids. In germline, CDR1 is SGHRS, CDR2 YFSETQ. V shed 7 bases and J 5 bases; nucleotides not matched to a gene: 7. This CDR3 is CASVSSGVDNEQFF. The CDR3 nucleotides read TGCGCCAGCGTGTCTAGCGGGGTAGACAATGAGCAGTTCTTC. The full variable domain, in which reference TRBV5-1 and TRBJ2-1 provide the parts outside the CDR3, is KAGVTQTPRYLIKTRGQQVTLSCSPISGHRSVSWYQQTPGQGLQFLFEYFSETQRNKGNFPGRFSGRQFSNSRSEMNVSTLELGDSALYLCASVSSGVDNEQFFGPGTRLTVL.

The CDR3 DNA is TGTGCCTGGAGTTCCCGGGACAGGCTCAATACACTGTTTTTT. Encoded protein: CAWSSRDRLNTLFF. This chain links TRBV30 with TRBJ1-4, with 8 nucleotides matching TRBD1. CDR3 length equals 14 residues. Germline lookup yields CDR1 GTSNPN and CDR2 SVGIG (reference sequence). The junction had 12 bases not matched to a gene; V was cut back by 2 bases and J by 13 bases.